This T cell receptor (beta chain) originates from a study of blood T cell repertoires in COVID-19 (dated by TCRdb to 2018 to 2020). The study in broad terms: The collaborator samples originated in the United States, Italy and Spain and spanned the acute and convalescent phases of COVID-19. The prospective study material was composed of cDNA or gDNA derived from T cells, B-cell-depleted T cells, or PBMCs. Subjects who had been exposed to COVID-19, were actively infected with it, or had recovered from it provided the deeply sampled blood TCRbeta repertoires that made up the dataset. A freely available public database, intended as a resource for researchers studying the immune response to SARS-CoV-2, is where the repertoires were released. Samples were obtained from the ongoing ImmuneRACE study (first 160 participants) and from some 1,200 subjects provided by 6 global collaborators. The sample metadata nearly always contained a de-identified subject ID, COVID-19 status, age in years and sex. Where HLA class I and class II types were available, the types were taken from metadata supplied by the sample provider, not from assay-based typing. Study-wide findings and limitations: The amount of clinical and demographic metadata varied by source and participant and was provided uncurated.

The CDR3 numbers 14 residues from cysteine through phenylalanine. The retained sequence is limited to the CDR3, 42 bases, with the frame set at the first base. The immunoSEQ Assay, a bias-controlled multiplex PCR, was used to amplify TCRbeta CDR3 regions from genomic DNA. As for how the authors treated the data: The number of nucleated cells in each sample was estimated from the amplification of reference gene primers within the assay. To quantify the absolute abundance of each unique TCRbeta CDR3 rearrangement, sequence reads were collapsed and filtered. For each sample, productive Simpson clonality was calculated as the square root of Simpson's diversity index across productive rearrangements. Here the immuneACCESS table is served through TCRdb, limited to in-frame sequences with V and J called. Missing clones are a known gap in these copies; in checked studies unresolved V genes cover under half, and the rest lacks a known reason. Clone size and V and J calls were adopted from that table, with D and trimming inferred from the DNA. This sample comprises a few hundred thousand clones, 65% to 90% of them detected only once. The ten largest clones capture 4% to 5% of the sample.

Comment on this clone: Its antigen specificity is not known. The sample holds no much larger clone one base away, and base qualities are not on file.

Participants in the prospective study were aged roughly 18 to 100 years, lived in over 20 United States geographic areas, and enrolled through a virtual design. In the prospective study, cohorts were assigned on the basis of participant-reported clinical history obtained from a screening survey and a study questionnaire. Mobile phlebotomists in the prospective study collected whole blood, serum and a nasopharyngeal or oropharyngeal swab from every participant. Additional blood draws and questionnaires over a roughly two-month period could optionally be provided by prospective study participants. Blood samples from the prospective study were shipped frozen or at room temperature prior to DNA extraction.

This receptor was identified in a woman in her thirties or forties with acute COVID-19. The sequenced material came from PBMCs or T cells enriched from blood (not recorded which). The chain employs TRBV21-1 and TRBJ2-1; TRBD2 is the table's D call, not checked against the DNA. TRBV21-1 is shown as a pseudogene. The sequence in DNA is TGTGCCAGCAGCGGACTAGCCGGGACTGATGAGCAGTTCTTC. Translated, it gives CASSGLAGTDEQFF.